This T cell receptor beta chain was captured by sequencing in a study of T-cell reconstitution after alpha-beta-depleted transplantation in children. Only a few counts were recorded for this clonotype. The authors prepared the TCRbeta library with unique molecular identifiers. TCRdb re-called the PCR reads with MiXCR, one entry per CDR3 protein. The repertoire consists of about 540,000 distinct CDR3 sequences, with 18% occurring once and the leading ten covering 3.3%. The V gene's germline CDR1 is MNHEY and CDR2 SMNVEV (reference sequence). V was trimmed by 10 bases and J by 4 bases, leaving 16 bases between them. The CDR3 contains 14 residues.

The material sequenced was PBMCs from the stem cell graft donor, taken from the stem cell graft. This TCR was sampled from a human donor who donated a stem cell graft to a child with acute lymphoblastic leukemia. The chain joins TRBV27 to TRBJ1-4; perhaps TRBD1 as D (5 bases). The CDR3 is CATSGTANNEKLFF. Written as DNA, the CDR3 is TGTGCCACCTCCGGGACCGCTAATAATGAAAAACTGTTTTTT. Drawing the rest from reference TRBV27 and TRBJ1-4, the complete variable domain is EAQVTQNPRYLITVTGKKLTVTCSQNMNHEYMSWYRQDPGLGLRQIYYSMNVEVTDKGDVPEGYKVSRKEKRNFPLILESPSPNQTSLYFCATSGTANNEKLFFGSGTQLSVL.